Listed below are T cell receptor beta chains from one sample, sequenced in a study of cytomegalovirus exposure and HLA in healthy donors. Method: immunoSEQ multiplex PCR; TCRdb's copy keeps in-frame clones and lacks some. The table records about 160,000 clones, 70% to 90% of them present only once. The sample comprised PBMCs. These receptor sequences come from a man aged 18 to 35 in good health and CMV-seropositive. CDR3s include the opening cysteine and the closing phenylalanine or tryptophan. The D gene is left open where the match is weak. The size of a clone is reported for some rows only, either as once, few or many, or as a class for expanded clones.

clone size	D gene	V gene	J gene	CDR3 protein	CDR3 DNA
few	.	TRBV5-1	TRBJ2-4	CASSSERNIQYF	TGCGCCAGCAGCTCCGAGAGGAACATTCAGTACTTC
.	.	TRBV6-5	TRBJ1-2	CASSPGRPLYGYTF	TGTGCCAGCAGTCCAGGAAGGCCCCTCTATGGCTACACCTTC
.	.	TRBV21-1	TRBJ2-5	CASSKGGDKTKETQYF	TGTGCCAGCAGCAAGGGGGGGGACAAAACAAAGGAGACCCAGTACTTC
.	.	TRBV4-1	TRBJ2-4	CASSGTLAKNIQYF	TGCGCCAGCAGCGGGACATTAGCCAAAAACATTCAGTACTTC
once	TRBD1	TRBV30	TRBJ1-5	CAWSNRDRANQPQHF	TGTGCCTGGAGTAACCGGGACAGGGCTAATCAGCCCCAGCATTTT
.	.	TRBV7-2	TRBJ2-5	CASSLPNQETQYF	TGTGCCAGCAGCTTACCTAACCAAGAGACCCAGTACTTC
.	.	TRBV4-2	TRBJ2-6	CASSQGQLGSGANVLTF	TGTGCCAGCAGCCAAGGACAGCTAGGCTCTGGGGCCAACGTCCTGACTTTC
.	.	TRBV27	TRBJ2-5	CASSFLVGGGRETQYF	TGTGCCAGCAGTTTCCTCGTAGGGGGGGGCCGTGAGACCCAGTACTTC
.	TRBD1	TRBV7-3	TRBJ1-1	CASSYGQGSTTEAFF	TGTGCCAGCAGCTACGGACAGGGCTCAACCACTGAAGCTTTCTTT
.	.	TRBV7-2	TRBJ1-4	CASSLQSTGIGEKLFF	TGTGCCAGCAGCTTACAATCAACAGGGATAGGCGAAAAACTGTTTTTT
.	.	TRBV5-5	TRBJ2-1	CASSLQGIHEQFF	TGTGCCAGCAGCTTACAGGGAATCCATGAGCAGTTCTTC
once	TRBD1	TRBV10-3	TRBJ2-7	CATNRGYLYEQYF	TGTGCCACCAACAGGGGGTATCTATACGAGCAGTACTTC
.	TRBD1	TRBV25-1	TRBJ1-3	CASSPDRAVSGNTIYF	TGTGCCAGCAGCCCAGACAGGGCAGTCTCTGGAAACACCATATATTTT
.	TRBD1	TRBV2	TRBJ1-2	CASLGGLYGYTF	TGTGCCAGCTTAGGGGGCCTCTATGGCTACACCTTC
few	.	TRBV7-8	TRBJ1-5	CASSPTGQPQHF	TGTGCCAGCAGCCCCACGGGTCAGCCCCAGCATTTT
.	TRBD2	TRBV9	TRBJ2-1	CASSVSGTTYNEQFF	TGTGCCAGCAGCGTAAGCGGGACTACTTACAATGAGCAGTTCTTC
.	TRBD2	TRBV7-3	TRBJ2-3	CASSSLAGDTDTQYF	TGTGCCAGCAGCTCTCTAGCGGGGGACACAGATACGCAGTATTTT
.	TRBD1	TRBV19	TRBJ1-5	CASSTTGATNQPQHF	TGTGCCAGTAGTACTACAGGGGCGACCAATCAGCCCCAGCATTTT
few	.	TRBV6-1	TRBJ2-3	CASSGVRDFGTDTQYF	TGTGCCAGCAGTGGGGTCCGGGACTTCGGCACAGATACGCAGTATTTT
.	TRBD1	TRBV9	TRBJ1-2	CASSLGTARMVYGYTF	TGTGCCAGCAGCCTTGGGACAGCAAGGATGGTCTATGGCTACACCTTC
.	.	TRBV6-5	TRBJ1-4	CATSPAGLANEKLFF	TGTGCCACCTCCCCGGCAGGCTTGGCTAATGAAAAACTGTTTTTT
.	.	TRBV5-1	TRBJ2-2	CASSFSGELFF	TGCGCCAGCAGCTTCTCGGGGGAGCTGTTTTTT
few	TRBD1	TRBV9	TRBJ1-3	CASSPRQGPYSGNTIYF	TGTGCCAGCAGCCCGCGACAGGGACCATACTCTGGAAACACCATATATTTT
.	.	TRBV10-3	TRBJ2-3	CATRRGADTQYF	TGTGCCACGCGCAGGGGTGCAGATACGCAGTATTTT
.	TRBD2	TRBV7-3	TRBJ2-1	CASSLSGGSREQFF	TGTGCCAGCAGCCTCAGCGGGGGTAGTCGAGAGCAGTTCTTC
.	.	TRBV6-1	TRBJ1-1	CATGMVDVLTEAFF	TGTGCCACCGGGATGGTCGACGTGCTTACTGAAGCTTTCTTT
.	TRBD1	TRBV5-5	TRBJ1-1	CASSLVAGGNTEAFF	TGTGCCAGCAGCTTGGTCGCAGGGGGGAACACTGAAGCTTTCTTT
.	.	TRBV6-5	TRBJ1-1	CASSPPGVMRTEAFF	TGTGCCAGCAGTCCCCCGGGGGTAATGAGGACTGAAGCTTTCTTT
.	.	TRBV7-3	TRBJ2-6	CASSPPASAGTGANVLTF	TGTGCCAGCAGCCCTCCCGCTTCGGCGGGAACTGGGGCCAACGTCCTGACTTTC
.	.	TRBV18	TRBJ2-7	CASSPAGAREQYF	TGTGCCAGCTCACCAGCAGGGGCAAGGGAGCAGTACTTC
.	.	TRBV5-6	TRBJ2-4	CASSLDRSKNIQYF	TGTGCCAGCAGCCTCGACAGGTCCAAAAACATTCAGTACTTC
.	.	TRBV29-1	TRBJ2-1	CSVQGNNEQFF	TGCAGCGTGCAGGGGAACAATGAGCAGTTCTTC
.	.	TRBV4-3	TRBJ2-6	CASSQENGLGPTGANGLTF	TGCGCCAGCAGCCAAGAAAACGGCTTGGGTCCCACTGGGGCCAACGGCCTGACTTTC
.	TRBD1	TRBV5-4	TRBJ2-1	CASSLGQGETNEQFF	TGTGCCAGCAGCTTGGGCCAGGGGGAGACCAATGAGCAGTTCTTC
.	.	TRBV2	TRBJ2-3	CASSDRLLSTDTQYF	TGTGCCAGCAGTGACCGGTTACTTAGCACAGATACGCAGTATTTT
.	TRBD2	TRBV4-3	TRBJ2-2	CASSQDSGGAAGELFF	TGCGCCAGCAGCCAAGATAGCGGGGGGGCCGCGGGGGAGCTGTTTTTT
.	.	TRBV19	TRBJ2-2	CASSISGTGELFF	TGTGCCAGTAGTATATCGGGCACCGGGGAGCTGTTTTTT
.	.	TRBV5-5	TRBJ1-1	CASSLLGATEAFF	TGTGCCAGCAGCTTATTGGGGGCCACTGAAGCTTTCTTT
few	.	TRBV27	TRBJ1-6	CASSLNPTVYNSPLHF	TGTGCCAGCAGTTTAAACCCGACAGTCTATAATTCACCCCTCCACTTT
few	.	TRBV5-4	TRBJ1-2	CASSPRGGSYGYTF	TGTGCCAGCAGCCCACGAGGAGGGAGCTATGGCTACACCTTC
.	.	TRBV4-2	TRBJ1-2	CASSQEGRGTYGYTF	TGTGCCAGCAGCCAAGAAGGAAGGGGAACTTATGGCTACACCTTC
.	TRBD1	TRBV18	TRBJ2-2	CASSPSSTGTYTGELFF	TGTGCCAGCTCACCATCCTCGACAGGGACCTACACCGGGGAGCTGTTTTTT
once	.	TRBV30	TRBJ2-2	CAWSVYRRGINNGELFF	TGTGCCTGGAGTGTTTATCGCAGGGGCATTAATAACGGGGAGCTGTTTTTT
.	.	TRBV4-3	TRBJ1-6	CASSQDHRTNSPLHF	TGCGCCAGCAGCCAAGACCACAGGACTAATTCACCCCTCCACTTT
.	TRBD1	TRBV5-6	TRBJ2-3	CASSRGGQGFPDTQYF	TGTGCCAGCAGCCGTGGGGGACAGGGCTTTCCAGATACGCAGTATTTT
once	TRBD1	TRBV4-3	TRBJ1-1	CASSQRRDSWGTEAFF	TGCGCCAGCAGCCAACGACGGGACAGTTGGGGCACTGAAGCTTTCTTT
.	TRBD2	TRBV13	TRBJ2-6	CASSSLLGVAGGSGANVLTF	TGTGCCAGCAGCTCCCTCCTTGGAGTAGCGGGGGGGTCTGGGGCCAACGTCCTGACTTTC
.	TRBD1	TRBV11-3	TRBJ2-7	CASRRDRGNEQYF	TGTGCCAGCAGGCGGGACAGGGGAAACGAGCAGTACTTC
few	.	TRBV11-3	TRBJ1-2	CASSLEQGYHYGYTF	TGTGCCAGCAGCTTAGAGCAGGGGTATCACTATGGCTACACCTTC
.	TRBD1	TRBV6-5	TRBJ1-2	CASSYEGQGAYGYTF	TGTGCCAGCAGTTACGAAGGACAGGGGGCCTATGGCTACACCTTC
.	TRBD1	TRBV13	TRBJ2-1	CASRIQGGTYNEQFF	TGTGCCAGCAGGATACAGGGGGGCACCTACAATGAGCAGTTCTTC